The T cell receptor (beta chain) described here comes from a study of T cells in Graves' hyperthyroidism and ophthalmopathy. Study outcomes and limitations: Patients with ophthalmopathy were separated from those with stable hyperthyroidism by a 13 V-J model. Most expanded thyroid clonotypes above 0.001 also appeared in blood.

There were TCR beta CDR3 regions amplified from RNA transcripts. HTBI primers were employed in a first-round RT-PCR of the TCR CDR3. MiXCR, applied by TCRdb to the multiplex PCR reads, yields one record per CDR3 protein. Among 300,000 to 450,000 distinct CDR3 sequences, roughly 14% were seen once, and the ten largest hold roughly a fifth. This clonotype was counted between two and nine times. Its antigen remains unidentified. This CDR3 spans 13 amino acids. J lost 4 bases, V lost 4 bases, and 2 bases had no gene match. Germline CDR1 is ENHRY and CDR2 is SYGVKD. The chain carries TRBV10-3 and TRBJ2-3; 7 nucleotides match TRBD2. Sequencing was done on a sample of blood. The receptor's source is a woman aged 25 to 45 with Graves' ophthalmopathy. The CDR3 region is CAISVAGADTQYF. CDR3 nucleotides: TGTGCCATCAGTGTCGCGGGGGCAGATACGCAGTATTTT.